The 13 T cell receptor beta chains presented below share a single source sample, sequenced in a study of siplizumab effects on memory and regulatory T cells. Sequencing was performed with immunoSEQ multiplex PCR; in TCRdb, only in-frame clones are kept and a portion is missing. The sample yields 50,000 to 55,000 clones, roughly 97% seen once. Sample: naive CD4+ T cells sorted from blood. These receptors all come from a human donor in good health.

This chain connects TRBV7-9 to TRBJ2-7; perhaps TRBD2 as D (5 bases). Germline V lookup: CDR1 SEHNR, CDR2 FQNEAQ (reference sequence). The V end was cut by 0 bases, the J end by 0 bases, with 12 bases between. This CDR3 has 16 residues. The CDR3 DNA is TGTGCCAGCAGCTTAGCCCGGGCGGGCAGCTCCTACGAGCAGTACTTC. This gives the protein CASSLARAGSSYEQYF.

The genes are TRBV4-1 and TRBJ2-6; unclear D gene. This CDR3 is 16 amino acids long. Per the germline V gene, CDR1 is MGHRA and CDR2 is YSYEKL. Trimming stripped 2 bases from V and 0 bases from J, with 8 bases between. The chain's CDR3 is CASSQRRASGANVLTF. CDR3 DNA: TGCGCCAGCAGCCAACGACGCGCCTCTGGGGCCAACGTCCTGACTTTC.

This clone was seen a handful of times. The V gene is TRBV5-4, the J gene TRBJ2-1; D might be TRBD2 (5 bases). The CDR3 is 15 amino acids. The germline V and J ends were trimmed by 4 bases and 5 bases, with 16 bases remaining between them. Looked up from germline, CDR1 is SGHNT and CDR2 is YYREEE (reference sequence). The CDR3 sequence is CASSPGTPRDNEQFF. The CDR3 DNA follows: TGTGCCAGCAGCCCGGGAACTCCCCGGGACAATGAGCAGTTCTTC.

This chain joins TRBV5-1 and TRBJ2-7; 12 nucleotides agree with TRBD2. J gave up 3 bases and V 3 bases, and 1 base lay outside the gene matches. This CDR3 region has 14 residues. The germline V gene has CDR1 SGHRS and CDR2 YFSETQ. CDR3 DNA: TGCGCCAGCAGCTCGACTAGCGGGAGCTACGAGCAGTACTTC. This gives the protein CASSSTSGSYEQYF.

The chain couples TRBV7-8 to TRBJ2-1; D gene uncertain. With 5 bases removed from V and 8 bases from J, the gap between germline ends came to 19 bases. The CDR3 runs 15 residues. Germline CDR1 and CDR2: SGHVS and FQNEAQ. Written as DNA, the CDR3 is TGTGCCAGCAGCCCCCAGCGTTTCGTTGTGCATGAGCAGTTCTTC. Amino acids: CASSPQRFVVHEQFF.

The chain links TRBV6-5 to TRBJ2-1; D possibly corresponds to TRBD2 (6 bases). V gave up 6 bases and J gave up 1 base, with 13 bases separating them. CDR3 length: 15 amino acids. Germline V gene data show CDR1 as MNHEY and CDR2 as SVGAGI. CDR3 region: CASSNTAGSYNEQFF. DNA for the CDR3: TGTGCCAGCAGCAATACCGCGGGGTCCTACAATGAGCAGTTCTTC.

This chain connects TRBV5-8 to TRBJ2-5, with 7 bases that match TRBD1. The V gene end was trimmed by 4 bases and the J gene end by 9 bases; junction bases not matched to a gene: 3. CDR1 is SGHTS and CDR2 is YDEGEE in the germline V gene. CDR3 length: 11 amino acids. CDR3 sequence: CASSLTGAQYF. Written as DNA, the CDR3 is TGTGCCAGCAGCCTTACAGGGGCCCAGTACTTC.

The gene calls are TRBV12-5 and TRBJ2-7; 13 bases agree with TRBD2. CDR3 length equals 16 residues. From germline, CDR1 is LGHNT and CDR2 FRNRAP. V dropped 3 bases and J dropped 4; count of bases not matched to a gene: 6. CDR3 residues: CASGFSLAGGMYEQYF. CDR3 DNA sequence: TGTGCTAGTGGTTTCTCACTAGCGGGAGGGATGTACGAGCAGTACTTC.

The CDR3 here is CASNQGFQPQHF. CDR3 bases: TGTGCCAGCAACCAGGGATTTCAGCCCCAGCATTTT. The chain uses TRBV28 and TRBJ1-5; tentatively, D is TRBD1 (5 bases). Trimming removed 7 bases from V and 6 bases from J, with 10 bases in between. Germline V gene lookup returns CDR1 MDHEN and CDR2 SYDVKM. The CDR3 has 12 residues.

The chain carries TRBV29-1 and TRBJ2-5, with 7 bases fitting TRBD1. V was pared by 6 bases and J by 5 bases, with 6 bases of the junction left unmatched. The CDR3 totals 12 residues. Germline V lookup: CDR1 SQVTM, CDR2 ANQGSEA. The CDR3 DNA follows: TGCAGCGTCGGGACAGCTGCCGAGACCCAGTACTTC. Translation gives CSVGTAAETQYF. Based on the CDR3 plus reference TRBV29-1 and TRBJ2-5, the full variable domain is SAVISQKPSRDICQRGTSLTIQCQVDSQVTMMFWYRQQPGQSLTLIATANQGSEATYESGFVIDKFPISRPNLTFSTLTVSNMSPEDSSIYLCSVGTAAETQYFGPGTRLLVL.

The chain employs TRBV12-5 and TRBJ2-6; D gene ambiguous. CDR1 is LGHNT, CDR2 FRNRAP, per germline. Trimming pared 6 bases from V and 0 bases from J, leaving 9 bases between. The length of the CDR3 is 15 residues. The CDR3 coding sequence is TGTGCTAGTGGCAGAGAGAGCTCTGGGGCCAACGTCCTGACTTTC. Amino acid sequence: CASGRESSGANVLTF.

The DNA of the CDR3 is TGCGCCAGCAGCTTGGATCTGGGGTTCGAGCAGTACTTC. Translation: CASSLDLGFEQYF. The chain combines TRBV5-1 with TRBJ2-7, with D hard to call. CDR3 size: 13 residues. V shed 0 bases and J shed 6 bases, with 10 bases lying between them. Germline lookup yields CDR1 SGHRS and CDR2 YFSETQ.

This chain uses TRBV15 with TRBJ2-2, with 8 bases identical to TRBD2. The germline CDR1 and CDR2 sequences are LNHNV and YYDKDF (reference sequence). This CDR3 is built from 15 residues. J lost 4 bases, V lost 0 bases, and 1 base had no gene match. This CDR3 is CATSRELAATGELFF. The CDR3 DNA reads TGTGCCACCAGCAGAGAACTAGCGGCCACCGGGGAGCTGTTTTTT. Full variable domain (remainder filled in from reference TRBV15 and TRBJ2-2): DAMVIQNPRYQVTQFGKPVTLSCSQTLNHNVMYWYQQKSSQAPKLLFHYYDKDFNNEADTPDNFQSRRPNTSFCFLDIRSPGLGDTAMYLCATSRELAATGELFFGEGSRLTVL.